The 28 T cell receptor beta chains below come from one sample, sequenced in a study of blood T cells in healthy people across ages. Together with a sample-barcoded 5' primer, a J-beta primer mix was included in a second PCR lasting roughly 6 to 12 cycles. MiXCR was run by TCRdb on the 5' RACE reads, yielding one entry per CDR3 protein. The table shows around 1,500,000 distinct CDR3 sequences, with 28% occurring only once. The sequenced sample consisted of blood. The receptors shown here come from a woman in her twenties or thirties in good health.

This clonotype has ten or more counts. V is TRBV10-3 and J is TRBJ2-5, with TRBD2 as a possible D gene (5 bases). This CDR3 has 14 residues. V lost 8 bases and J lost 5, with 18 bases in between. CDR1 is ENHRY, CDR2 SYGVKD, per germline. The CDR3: CAIQKSYGEETQYF. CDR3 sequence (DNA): TGTGCCATCCAGAAGTCCTACGGGGAGGAGACCCAGTACTTC.

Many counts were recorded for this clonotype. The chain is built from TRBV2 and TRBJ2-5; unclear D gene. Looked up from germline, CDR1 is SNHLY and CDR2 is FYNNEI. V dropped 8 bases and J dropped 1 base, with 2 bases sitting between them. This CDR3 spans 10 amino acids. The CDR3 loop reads CASGQETQYF. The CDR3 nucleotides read TGTGCCAGCGGCCAAGAGACCCAGTACTTC.

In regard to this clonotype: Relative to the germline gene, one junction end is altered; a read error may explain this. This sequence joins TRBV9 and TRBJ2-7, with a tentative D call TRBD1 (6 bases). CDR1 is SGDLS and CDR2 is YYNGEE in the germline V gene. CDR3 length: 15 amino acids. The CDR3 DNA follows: TGTGTCAGCAGCGTAGAACAGGGACCCTCCTACGAGCAGTACTTC. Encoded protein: CVSSVEQGPSYEQYF.

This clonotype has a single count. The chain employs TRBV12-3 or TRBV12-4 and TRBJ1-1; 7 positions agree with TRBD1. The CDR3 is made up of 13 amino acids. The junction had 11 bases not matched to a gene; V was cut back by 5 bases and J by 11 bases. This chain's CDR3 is CASSNSKGTAAFF. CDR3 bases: TGTGCCAGCAGTAACTCGAAAGGGACAGCGGCTTTCTTT.

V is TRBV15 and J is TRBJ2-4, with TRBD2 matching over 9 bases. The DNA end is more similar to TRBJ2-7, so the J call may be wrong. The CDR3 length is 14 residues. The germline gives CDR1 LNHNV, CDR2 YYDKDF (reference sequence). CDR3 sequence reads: CATSSRAGGFEQYF. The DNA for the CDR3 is TGTGCCACCAGCAGTAGAGCGGGAGGCTTCGAGCAGTACTTC.

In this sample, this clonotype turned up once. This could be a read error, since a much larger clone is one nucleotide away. CDR3 amino acids: CSAVGGGYEQYF. Written as DNA, the CDR3 is TGCAGTGCGGTAGGGGGCGGGTACGAGCAGTACTTC. This chain uses TRBV20-1 with TRBJ2-7, with 7 bases identical to TRBD1. This CDR3 region has 12 residues. Germline V gives CDR1 DFQATT, CDR2 SNEGSKA (reference sequence). V was pared by 6 bases and J by 4 bases, with 6 bases of the junction left unmatched.

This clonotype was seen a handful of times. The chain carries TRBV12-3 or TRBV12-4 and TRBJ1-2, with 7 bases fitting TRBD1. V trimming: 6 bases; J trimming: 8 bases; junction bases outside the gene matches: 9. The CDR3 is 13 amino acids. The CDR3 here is CASRPTGVGGYTF. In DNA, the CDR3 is TGTGCCAGCAGGCCTACAGGGGTGGGGGGCTACACCTTC.

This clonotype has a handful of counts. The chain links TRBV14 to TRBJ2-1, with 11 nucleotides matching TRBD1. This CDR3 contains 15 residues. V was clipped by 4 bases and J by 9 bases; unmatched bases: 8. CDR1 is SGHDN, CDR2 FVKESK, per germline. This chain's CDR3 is CASSPRTGGWGEQFF. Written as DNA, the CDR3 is TGTGCCAGCAGCCCCAGGACAGGGGGCTGGGGTGAGCAGTTCTTC.

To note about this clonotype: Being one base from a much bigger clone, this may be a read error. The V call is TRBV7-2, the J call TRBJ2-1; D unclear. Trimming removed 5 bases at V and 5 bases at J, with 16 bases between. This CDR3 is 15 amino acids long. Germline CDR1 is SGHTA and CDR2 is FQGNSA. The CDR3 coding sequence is TGTGCCAGCAGCCTCCGAGCGCCCACCAACAATGAGCAGTTCTTC. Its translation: CASSLRAPTNNEQFF.

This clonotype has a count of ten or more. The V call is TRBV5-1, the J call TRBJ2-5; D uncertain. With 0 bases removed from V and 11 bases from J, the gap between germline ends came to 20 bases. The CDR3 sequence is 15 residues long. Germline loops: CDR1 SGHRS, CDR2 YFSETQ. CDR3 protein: CASSLDHPRVNEQYF. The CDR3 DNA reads TGCGCCAGCAGCTTGGACCACCCACGAGTAAATGAGCAGTACTTC.

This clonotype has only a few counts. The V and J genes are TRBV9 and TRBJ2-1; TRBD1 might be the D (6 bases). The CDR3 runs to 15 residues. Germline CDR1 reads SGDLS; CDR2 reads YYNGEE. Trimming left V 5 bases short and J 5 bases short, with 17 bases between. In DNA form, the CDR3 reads TGTGCCAGCAGGAATTCCCGGGACAACGACAATGAGCAGTTCTTC. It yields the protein CASRNSRDNDNEQFF. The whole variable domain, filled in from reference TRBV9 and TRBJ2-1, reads DSGVTQTPKHLITATGQRVTLRCSPRSGDLSVYWYQQSLDQGLQFLIQYYNGEERAKGNILERFSAQQFPDLHSELNLSSLELGDSALYFCASRNSRDNDNEQFFGPGTRLTVL.

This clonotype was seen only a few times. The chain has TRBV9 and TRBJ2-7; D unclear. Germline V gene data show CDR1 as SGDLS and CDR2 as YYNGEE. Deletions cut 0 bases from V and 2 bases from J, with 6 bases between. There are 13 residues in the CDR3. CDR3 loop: CASSVAHTYEQYF. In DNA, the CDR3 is TGTGCCAGCAGCGTAGCTCATACCTACGAGCAGTACTTC. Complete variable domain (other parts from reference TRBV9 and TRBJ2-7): DSGVTQTPKHLITATGQRVTLRCSPRSGDLSVYWYQQSLDQGLQFLIQYYNGEERAKGNILERFSAQQFPDLHSELNLSSLELGDSALYFCASSVAHTYEQYFGPGTRLTVT.

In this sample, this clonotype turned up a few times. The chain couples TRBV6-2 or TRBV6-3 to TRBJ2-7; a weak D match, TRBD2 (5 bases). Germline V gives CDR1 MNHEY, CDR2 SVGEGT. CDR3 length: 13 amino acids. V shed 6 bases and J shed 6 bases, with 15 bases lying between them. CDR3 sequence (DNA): TGTGCCAGCAGCCGCGGGCCACCCAGCGAGCAGTACTTC. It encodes CASSRGPPSEQYF.

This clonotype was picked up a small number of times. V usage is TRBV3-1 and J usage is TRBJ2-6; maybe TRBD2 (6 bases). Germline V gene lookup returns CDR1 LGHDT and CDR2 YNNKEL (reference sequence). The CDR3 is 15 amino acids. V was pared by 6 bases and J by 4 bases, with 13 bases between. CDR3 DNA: TGTGCCAGCAGACGAGGAGGGTACGGGGCCAACGTCCTGACTTTC. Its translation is CASRRGGYGANVLTF.

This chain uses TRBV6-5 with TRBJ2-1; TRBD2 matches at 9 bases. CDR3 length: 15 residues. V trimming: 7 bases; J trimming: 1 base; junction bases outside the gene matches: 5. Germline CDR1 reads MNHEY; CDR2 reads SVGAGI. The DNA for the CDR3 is TGTGCCAGCATCAGGACTAGCGATTCCTACAATGAGCAGTTCTTC. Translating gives CASIRTSDSYNEQFF.

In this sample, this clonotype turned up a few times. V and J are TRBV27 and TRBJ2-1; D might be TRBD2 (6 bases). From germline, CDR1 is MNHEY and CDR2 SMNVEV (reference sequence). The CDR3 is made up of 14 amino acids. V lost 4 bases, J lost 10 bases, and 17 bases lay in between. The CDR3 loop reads CASSSLGEVREQFF. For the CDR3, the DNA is TGTGCCAGCAGTTCCCTCGGGGAGGTGCGGGAGCAGTTCTTC.

The CDR3 loop is CASSPPDGANVLTF. The DNA of the CDR3 is TGTGCCAGCTCACCACCTGATGGGGCCAACGTCCTGACTTTC. V gene TRBV18 combines with J gene TRBJ2-6; D is unclear. The CDR3 is made up of 14 amino acids. In germline, CDR1 is KGHSH, CDR2 LQKENI. Deletions cut 0 bases from V and 3 bases from J, with 3 bases between.

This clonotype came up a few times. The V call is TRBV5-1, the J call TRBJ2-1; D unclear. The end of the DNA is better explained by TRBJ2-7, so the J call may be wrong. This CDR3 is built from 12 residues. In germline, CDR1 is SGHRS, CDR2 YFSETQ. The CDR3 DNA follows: TGCGCCAGCAGCTATGATTACAATGAGCAGTACTTC. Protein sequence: CASSYDYNEQYF.

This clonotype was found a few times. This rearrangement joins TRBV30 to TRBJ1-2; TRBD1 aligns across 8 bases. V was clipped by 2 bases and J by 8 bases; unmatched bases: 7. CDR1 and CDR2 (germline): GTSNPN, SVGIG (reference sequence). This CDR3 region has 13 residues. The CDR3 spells CAWSSGGMVGYTF. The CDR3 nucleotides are TGTGCCTGGAGTTCAGGGGGCATGGTGGGCTACACCTTC.

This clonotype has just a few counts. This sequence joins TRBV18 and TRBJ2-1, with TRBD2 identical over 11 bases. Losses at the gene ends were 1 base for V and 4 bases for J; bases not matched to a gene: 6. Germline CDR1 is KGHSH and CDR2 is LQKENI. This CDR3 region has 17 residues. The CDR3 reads CASSPLTGTSGYNEQFF. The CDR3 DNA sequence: TGTGCCAGCTCACCACTGACCGGGACTAGCGGATACAATGAGCAGTTCTTC.

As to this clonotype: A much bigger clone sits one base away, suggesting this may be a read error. The CDR3 sequence: CASSQAELMETQYF. The CDR3 nucleotides are TGTGCCAGCAGCCAGGCGGAGCTTATGGAGACCCAGTACTTC. The genes are TRBV3-1 and TRBJ2-5; unclear D gene. Germline V gene lookup returns CDR1 LGHDT and CDR2 YNNKEL (reference sequence). CDR3 length: 14 amino acids. With 3 bases removed from V and 5 bases from J, the gap between germline ends came to 13 bases.

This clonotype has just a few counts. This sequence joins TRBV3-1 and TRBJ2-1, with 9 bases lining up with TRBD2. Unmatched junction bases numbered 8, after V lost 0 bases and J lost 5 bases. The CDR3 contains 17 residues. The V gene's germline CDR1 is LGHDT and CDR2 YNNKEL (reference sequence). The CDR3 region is CASSQDGSGGINNEQFF. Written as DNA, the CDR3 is TGTGCCAGCAGCCAAGATGGCAGCGGGGGGATTAACAATGAGCAGTTCTTC.

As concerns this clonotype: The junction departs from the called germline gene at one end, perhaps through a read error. This CDR3 is CASSQRGGLELF. The CDR3, as DNA: TGTGCCAGCAGCCAAAGGGGGGGACTAGAACTCTTC. The chain couples TRBV3-1 to TRBJ2-1, with 8 bases aligning to TRBD2. The germline gives CDR1 LGHDT, CDR2 YNNKEL (reference sequence). This CDR3 is 12 amino acids long.

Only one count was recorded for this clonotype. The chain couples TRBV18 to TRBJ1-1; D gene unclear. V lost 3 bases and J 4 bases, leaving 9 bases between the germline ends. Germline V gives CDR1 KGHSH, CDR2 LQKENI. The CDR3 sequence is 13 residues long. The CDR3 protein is CASSPLYGTEAFF. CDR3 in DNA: TGTGCCAGCTCACCGCTGTATGGCACTGAAGCTTTCTTT.

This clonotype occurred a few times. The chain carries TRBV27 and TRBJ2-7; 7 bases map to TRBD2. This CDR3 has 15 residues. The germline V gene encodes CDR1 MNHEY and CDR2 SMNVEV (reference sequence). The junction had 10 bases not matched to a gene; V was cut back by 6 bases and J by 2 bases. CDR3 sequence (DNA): TGTGCCAGCAGCAATCACGGGGAGGGAACCTACGAGCAGTACTTC. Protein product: CASSNHGEGTYEQYF.

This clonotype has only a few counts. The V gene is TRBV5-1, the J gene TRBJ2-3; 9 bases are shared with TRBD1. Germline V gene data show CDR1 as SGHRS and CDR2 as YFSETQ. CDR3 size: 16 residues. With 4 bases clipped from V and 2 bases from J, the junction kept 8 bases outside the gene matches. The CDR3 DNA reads TGCGCCAGCAGCCGAGACAGGGGGTGGGACACAGATACGCAGTATTTT. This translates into CASSRDRGWDTDTQYF.

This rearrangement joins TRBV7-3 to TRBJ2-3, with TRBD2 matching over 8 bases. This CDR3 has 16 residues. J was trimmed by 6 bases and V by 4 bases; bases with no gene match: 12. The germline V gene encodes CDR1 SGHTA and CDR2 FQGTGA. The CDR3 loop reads CASSSTASGGGDTQYF. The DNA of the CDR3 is TGTGCCAGCAGCTCTACGGCTAGCGGCGGGGGGGATACGCAGTATTTT.

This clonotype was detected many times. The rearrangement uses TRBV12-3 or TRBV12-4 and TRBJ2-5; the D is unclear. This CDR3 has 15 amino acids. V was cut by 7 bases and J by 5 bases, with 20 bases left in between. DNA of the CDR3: TGTGCCAGCACCCCCTACGGCTCCGCTTGGGAGACCCAGTACTTC. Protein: CASTPYGSAWETQYF.